The 14 T cell receptor beta chains reported below all come from one sample, sequenced in a study of T cell responses to AZD1222 COVID-19 vaccine. Sequenced by immunoSEQ multiplex PCR; TCRdb stores in-frame clones only, minus some. The profile covers 170,000 or so clones, with about nine tenths appearing a single time and approximately 3% taken by the ten largest. The sample consisted of peripheral blood, taken on day 0 of AZD1222 vaccination. Every receptor here comes from an adult in good health.

V and J are TRBV4-2 and TRBJ2-5; the D gene is possibly TRBD2 (5 bases). The CDR3 consists of 13 residues. V was trimmed by 3 bases and J by 4 bases, leaving 9 bases between them. The V gene's germline CDR1 is LGHNA and CDR2 YNFKEQ. The CDR3 nucleotides read TGTGCCAGCAGCCATAAGGCGGGAGAGACCCAGTACTTC. Translated: CASSHKAGETQYF.

The rearrangement links TRBV5-1 to TRBJ1-6; D call uncertain. CDR1 and CDR2 (germline): SGHRS, YFSETQ. This CDR3 has 16 amino acids. V was pared by 4 bases and J by 5 bases, with 16 bases between. The CDR3 reads CASSPIPGSHNSPLHF. The DNA of the CDR3 is TGCGCCAGCAGCCCGATCCCGGGGTCCCATAATTCACCCCTCCACTTT.

CDR3 in amino acids: CASSLDNEQFF. CDR3 nucleotide sequence: TGTGCCAGCAGCCTCGACAATGAGCAGTTCTTC. This chain connects TRBV7-3 to TRBJ2-1, with D unresolved. Germline-derived CDR1 and CDR2 are SGHTA and FQGTGA. The length of the CDR3 is 11 residues. Trimming removed 5 bases from V and 5 bases from J, with 4 bases in between.

The rearrangement links TRBV6-6 to TRBJ1-5, with 9 bases matching TRBD1. Germline trimming cut 5 bases from V and 2 bases from J; bases unmatched to any gene: 10. The CDR3 spans 17 residues. The germline V gene has CDR1 MNHNY and CDR2 SVGAGI (reference sequence). CDR3 sequence reads: CASSPGQGSIRNQPQHF. CDR3 DNA sequence: TGTGCCAGCAGTCCGGGACAGGGCTCAATTCGCAATCAGCCCCAGCATTTT.

This chain connects TRBV9 to TRBJ1-1, with 12 nucleotides matching TRBD1. The V and J ends lost 4 bases and 5 bases, in that order; junction bases with no gene match: 9. Per germline, CDR1 SGDLS and CDR2 YYNGEE. This CDR3 spans 16 amino acids. The CDR3 here is CASSSSGTGGWTEAFF. DNA of the CDR3: TGTGCCAGCAGCTCGTCAGGGACAGGGGGCTGGACTGAAGCTTTCTTT.

This rearrangement joins TRBV7-2 to TRBJ2-7, with a tentative D call TRBD1 (6 bases). This CDR3 region has 14 residues. V lost 5 bases and J 2 bases, leaving 13 bases between the germline ends. The germline CDR1 and CDR2 sequences are SGHTA and FQGNSA. This chain's CDR3 is CASSPQTGTYEQYF. The CDR3 DNA sequence: TGTGCCAGCAGCCCTCAGACAGGCACCTACGAGCAGTACTTC. The variable domain in full, completed from reference TRBV7-2 and TRBJ2-7, reads GAGVSQSPSNKVTEKGKDVELRCDPISGHTALYWYRQSLGQGLEFLIYFQGNSAPDKSGLPSDRFSAERTGGSVSTLTIQRTQQEDSAVYLCASSPQTGTYEQYFGPGTRLTVT.

This clone showed up just once. The chain couples TRBV2 to TRBJ2-6; 9 bases fit TRBD1. Per the germline V gene, CDR1 is SNHLY and CDR2 is FYNNEI. The junction had 6 bases not matched to a gene; V was cut back by 6 bases and J by 0 bases. The CDR3 sequence is 17 residues long. CDR3 nucleotide sequence: TGTGCCAGCAGAACGGGACAGGGAAACTCTGGGGCCAACGTCCTGACTTTC. Translating it yields CASRTGQGNSGANVLTF.

This chain connects TRBV6-5 to TRBJ2-5; 7 nucleotides align to TRBD2. The CDR3 covers 13 residues. Germline V gene data show CDR1 as MNHEY and CDR2 as SVGAGI. V lost 11 bases and J lost 5; bases outside the gene matches: 11. CDR3: CASGGGSWETQYF. CDR3 DNA sequence: TGTGCCTCGGGCGGGGGATCTTGGGAGACCCAGTACTTC.

This chain connects TRBV9 to TRBJ2-2; D is perhaps TRBD1 (6 bases). The ends were cut back, 7 bases at V and 0 bases at J, with 10 bases in the middle. CDR3 size: 14 residues. Germline assignment: CDR1 SGDLS and CDR2 YYNGEE. CDR3 DNA sequence: TGTGCCAGCCAGGGGCAGTCGAACACCGGGGAGCTGTTTTTT. Translating gives CASQGQSNTGELFF.

J is TRBJ1-1 and V is TRBV2; D unresolved. This CDR3 comprises 11 residues. The germline V gene encodes CDR1 SNHLY and CDR2 FYNNEI. Trimming removed 3 bases from V and 7 bases from J, with 6 bases in between. CDR3 in DNA: TGTGCCAGCAGTGAGGAAGGTGAAGCTTTCTTT. Translated, it gives CASSEEGEAFF.

The chain joins TRBV4-3 to TRBJ2-6; TRBD1 is a possible D gene (6 bases). The germline V and J ends were trimmed by 0 bases and 0 bases, with 9 bases remaining between them. The CDR3 has 17 amino acids. Germline-derived CDR1 and CDR2 are LGHNA and YSLEER. The chain's CDR3 is CASSQEGQLSGANVLTF. The CDR3 DNA follows: TGCGCCAGCAGCCAAGAGGGACAACTCTCTGGGGCCAACGTCCTGACTTTC.

This chain links TRBV30 with TRBJ2-2; TRBD2 aligns across 7 bases. Per the germline V gene, CDR1 is GTSNPN and CDR2 is SVGIG (reference sequence). V was pared by 3 bases and J by 3 bases, with 4 bases of the junction left unmatched. CDR3 length: 14 residues. The CDR3 DNA reads as TGTGCCTGGAGGGGGGAGGGATACACCGGGGAGCTGTTTTTT. Its protein product is CAWRGEGYTGELFF.

The chain links TRBV5-4 to TRBJ1-5; the match to TRBD1 covers 7 bases. V lost 2 bases to trimming and J lost 4 bases; unmatched junction nucleotides: 3. CDR1 is SGHNT and CDR2 is YYREEE in the germline V gene (reference sequence). The CDR3 is 14 residues long. The CDR3 DNA sequence: TGTGCCAGCAGCTTCTGGGACAGAAATCAGCCCCAGCATTTT. Protein sequence: CASSFWDRNQPQHF. Looking up the rest from reference TRBV5-4 and TRBJ1-5 gives the full variable domain: ETGVTQSPTHLIKTRGQQVTLRCSSQSGHNTVSWYQQALGQGPQFIFQYYREEENGRGNFPPRFSGLQFPNYSSELNVNALELDDSALYLCASSFWDRNQPQHFGDGTRLSIL.

J is TRBJ2-7 and V is TRBV7-3, with 13 positions matching TRBD2. With 4 bases clipped from V and 6 bases from J, the junction kept 3 bases outside the gene matches. CDR3 length: 14 amino acids. CDR1 and CDR2 from the germline V gene are SGHTA and FQGTGA. CDR3 sequence (DNA): TGTGCCAGCAGCTCCGGACTAGCGGGGGCCGAGCAGTACTTC. Translated, it gives CASSSGLAGAEQYF. Supplemented by reference TRBV7-3 and TRBJ2-7, the full variable domain reads GAGVSQTPSNKVTEKGKYVELRCDPISGHTALYWYRQSLGQGPEFLIYFQGTGAADDSGLPNDRFFAVRPEGSVSTLKIQRTERGDSAVYLCASSSGLAGAEQYFGPGTRLTVT.